This note documents a single TCR beta chain sequence. What it binds is not known. The V and J ends lost 1 base and 4 bases respectively, with 8 bases between them. The V gene's germline CDR1 is SGHAT and CDR2 FQDESV (reference sequence). The CDR3 contains 15 residues. This sample is drawn from a study of cytotoxic CD8 clonotypes in ibrutinib-treated CLL. Study at large: Of the patients, eleven to twelve were relapsed/refractory, about 15 treatment-naive and 17 to 18 IGHV unmutated. The study, taken as a whole, reports: A rise in clonality was seen at ibrutinib response, and a fall back toward baseline was seen at progression.

Cryopreserved PBMCs provided around 2 micrograms of genomic DNA for the TCR beta libraries. The repertoire was sequenced with immunoSEQ multiplex PCR; TCRdb's copy has only in-frame clones and lacks some. The sample shows 190,000 or so clones, 72% of them seen only once. This receptor was obtained from a human donor with chronic lymphocytic leukemia. This chain links TRBV11-1 with TRBJ2-6, with unresolved D. Specimen: PBMCs, collected after 24 months of ibrutinib treatment. DNA for the CDR3: TGTGCCAGCAGCTTAGATGGGGTAGGGGCCAACGTCCTGACTTTC. Amino acids: CASSLDGVGANVLTF.